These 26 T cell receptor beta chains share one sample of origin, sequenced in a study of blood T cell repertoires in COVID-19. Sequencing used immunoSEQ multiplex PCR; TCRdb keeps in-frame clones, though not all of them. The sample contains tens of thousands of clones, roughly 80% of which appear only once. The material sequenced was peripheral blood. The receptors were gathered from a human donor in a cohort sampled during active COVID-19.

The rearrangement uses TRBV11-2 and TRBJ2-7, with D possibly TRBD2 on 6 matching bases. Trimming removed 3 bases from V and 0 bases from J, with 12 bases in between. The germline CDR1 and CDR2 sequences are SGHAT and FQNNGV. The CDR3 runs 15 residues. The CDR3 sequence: CASSLGGLTSYEQYF. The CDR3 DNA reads TGTGCCAGCAGCTTGGGGGGACTGACCTCCTACGAGCAGTACTTC.

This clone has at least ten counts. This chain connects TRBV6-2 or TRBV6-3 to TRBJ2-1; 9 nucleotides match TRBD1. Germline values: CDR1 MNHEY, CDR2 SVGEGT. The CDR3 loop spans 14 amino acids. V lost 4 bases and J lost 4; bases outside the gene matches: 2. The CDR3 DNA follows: TGTGCCAGCAGTTGGACAGGGGAATACAATGAGCAGTTCTTC. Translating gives CASSWTGEYNEQFF.

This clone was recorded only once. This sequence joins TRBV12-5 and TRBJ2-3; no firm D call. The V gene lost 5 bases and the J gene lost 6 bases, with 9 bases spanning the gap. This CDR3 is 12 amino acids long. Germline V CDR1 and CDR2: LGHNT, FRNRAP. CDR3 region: CASGVATDTQYF. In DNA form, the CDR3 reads TGTGCTAGTGGTGTCGCTACGGATACGCAGTATTTT.

The CDR3 coding sequence is TGTGCCAGCAGTGCTCCTAGCGGAGCTGGGGAGCAGTACTTC. It specifies CASSAPSGAGEQYF. The chain recombines TRBV28 with TRBJ2-7, with 7 bases that match TRBD2. J gave up 7 bases and V 5 bases, and 11 bases lay outside the gene matches. CDR1 is MDHEN and CDR2 is SYDVKM in the germline V gene. The CDR3 runs to 14 residues.

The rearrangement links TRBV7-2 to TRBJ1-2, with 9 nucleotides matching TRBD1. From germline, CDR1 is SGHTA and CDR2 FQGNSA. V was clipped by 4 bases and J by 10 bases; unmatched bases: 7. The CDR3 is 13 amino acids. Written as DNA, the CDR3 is TGTGCCAGCAGCTCGGGGACAGGGCCCACCTACACCTTC. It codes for CASSSGTGPTYTF. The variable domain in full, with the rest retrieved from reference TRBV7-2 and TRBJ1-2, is GAGVSQSPSNKVTEKGKDVELRCDPISGHTALYWYRQSLGQGLEFLIYFQGNSAPDKSGLPSDRFSAERTGGSVSTLTIQRTQQEDSAVYLCASSSGTGPTYTFGSGTRLTVV.

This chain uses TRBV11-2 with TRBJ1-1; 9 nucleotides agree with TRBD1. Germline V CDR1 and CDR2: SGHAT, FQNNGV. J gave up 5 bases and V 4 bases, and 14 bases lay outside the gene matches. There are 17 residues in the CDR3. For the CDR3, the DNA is TGTGCCAGCAGCTCATCAGACAGGGGGAGGGGGTTAACTGAAGCTTTCTTT. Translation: CASSSSDRGRGLTEAFF.

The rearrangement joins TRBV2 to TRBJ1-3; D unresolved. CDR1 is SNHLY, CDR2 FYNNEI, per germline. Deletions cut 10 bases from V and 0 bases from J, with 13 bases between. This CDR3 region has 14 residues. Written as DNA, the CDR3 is TGTGCCACCCTTCGGGCGGGCTCTGGAAACACCATATATTTT. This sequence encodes CATLRAGSGNTIYF.

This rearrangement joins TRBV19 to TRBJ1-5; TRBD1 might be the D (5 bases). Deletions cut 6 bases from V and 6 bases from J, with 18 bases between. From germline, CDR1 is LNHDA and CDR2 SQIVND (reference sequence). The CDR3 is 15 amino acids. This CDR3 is CASRGYESGIQPQHF. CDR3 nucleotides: TGTGCCAGTAGGGGGTATGAGTCAGGGATTCAGCCCCAGCATTTT.

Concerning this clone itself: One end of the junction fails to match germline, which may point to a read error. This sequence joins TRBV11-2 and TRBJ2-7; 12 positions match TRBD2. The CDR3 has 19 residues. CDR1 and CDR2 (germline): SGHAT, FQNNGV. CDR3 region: CASSSPSGTSGLTSYGQYF. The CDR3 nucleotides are TGTGCCAGCAGCTCGCCTTCCGGGACTAGCGGGCTTACTAGTTACGGGCAGTACTTC.

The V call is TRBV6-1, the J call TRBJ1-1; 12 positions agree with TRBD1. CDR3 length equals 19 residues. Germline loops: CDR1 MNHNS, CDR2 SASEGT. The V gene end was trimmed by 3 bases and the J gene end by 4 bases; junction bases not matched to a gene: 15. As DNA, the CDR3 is TGTGCCAGCAGTGACGGGACAGGGGGCTCATATCTAAAGGGCACTGAAGCTTTCTTT. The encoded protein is CASSDGTGGSYLKGTEAFF.

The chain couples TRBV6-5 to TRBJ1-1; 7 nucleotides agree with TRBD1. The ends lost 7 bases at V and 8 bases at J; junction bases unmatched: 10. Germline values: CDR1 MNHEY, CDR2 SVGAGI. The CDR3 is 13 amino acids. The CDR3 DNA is TGTGCCAGCACTGTAGGTGCGACAGGGGAAGCTTTCTTT. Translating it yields CASTVGATGEAFF.

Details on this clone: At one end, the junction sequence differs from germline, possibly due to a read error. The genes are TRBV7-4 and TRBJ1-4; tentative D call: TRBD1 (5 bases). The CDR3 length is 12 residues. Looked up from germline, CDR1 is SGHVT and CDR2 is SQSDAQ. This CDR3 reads CASRGTSEKLFF. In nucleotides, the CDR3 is TGTGCCAGCAGGGGGACTAGTGAAAAACTGTTTTTT.

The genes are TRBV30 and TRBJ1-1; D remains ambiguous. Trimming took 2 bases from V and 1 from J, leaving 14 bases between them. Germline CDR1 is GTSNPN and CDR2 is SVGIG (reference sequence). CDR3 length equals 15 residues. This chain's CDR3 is CAWSTIGRENTEAFF. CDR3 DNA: TGTGCCTGGAGTACAATCGGACGGGAGAACACTGAAGCTTTCTTT.

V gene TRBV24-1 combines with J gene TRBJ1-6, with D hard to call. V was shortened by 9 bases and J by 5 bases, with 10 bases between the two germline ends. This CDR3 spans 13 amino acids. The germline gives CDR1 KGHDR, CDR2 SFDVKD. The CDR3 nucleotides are TGTGCCACCCGTGGCGGGAATAATTCACCCCTCCACTTT. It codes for CATRGGNNSPLHF.

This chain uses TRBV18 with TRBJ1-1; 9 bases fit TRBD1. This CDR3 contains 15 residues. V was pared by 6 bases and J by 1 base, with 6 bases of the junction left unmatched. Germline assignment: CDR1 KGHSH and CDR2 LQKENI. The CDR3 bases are TGTGCCAGCTCTCAACAGGGGGCGTCGAACACTGAAGCTTTCTTT. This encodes CASSQQGASNTEAFF.

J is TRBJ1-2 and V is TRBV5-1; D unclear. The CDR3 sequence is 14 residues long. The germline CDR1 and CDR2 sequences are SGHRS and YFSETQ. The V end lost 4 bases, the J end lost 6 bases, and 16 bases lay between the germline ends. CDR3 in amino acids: CASSPHTRENGYTF. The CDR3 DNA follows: TGCGCCAGCAGCCCTCATACCCGAGAGAATGGCTACACCTTC.

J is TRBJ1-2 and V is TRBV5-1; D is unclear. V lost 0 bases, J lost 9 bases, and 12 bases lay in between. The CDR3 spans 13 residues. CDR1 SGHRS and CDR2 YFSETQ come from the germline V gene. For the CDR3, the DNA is TGCGCCAGCAGCTTGGGTTCCGCGGAGAGCTACACCTTC. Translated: CASSLGSAESYTF.

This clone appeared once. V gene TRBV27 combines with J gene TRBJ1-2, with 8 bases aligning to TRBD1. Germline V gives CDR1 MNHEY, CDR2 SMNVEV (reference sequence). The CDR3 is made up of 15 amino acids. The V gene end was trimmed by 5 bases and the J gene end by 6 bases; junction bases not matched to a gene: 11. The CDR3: CASSLTQGGLNGYTF. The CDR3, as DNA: TGTGCCAGCAGTCTAACACAGGGGGGGTTAAATGGCTACACCTTC.

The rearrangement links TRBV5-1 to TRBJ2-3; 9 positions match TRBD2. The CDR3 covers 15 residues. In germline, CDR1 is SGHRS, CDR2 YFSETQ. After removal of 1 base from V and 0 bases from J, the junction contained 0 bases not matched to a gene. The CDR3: CASSLTSGSTDTQYF. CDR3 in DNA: TGCGCCAGCAGCTTGACTAGCGGGAGCACAGATACGCAGTATTTT. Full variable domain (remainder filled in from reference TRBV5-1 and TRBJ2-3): KAGVTQTPRYLIKTRGQQVTLSCSPISGHRSVSWYQQTPGQGLQFLFEYFSETQRNKGNFPGRFSGRQFSNSRSEMNVSTLELGDSALYLCASSLTSGSTDTQYFGPGTRLTVL.

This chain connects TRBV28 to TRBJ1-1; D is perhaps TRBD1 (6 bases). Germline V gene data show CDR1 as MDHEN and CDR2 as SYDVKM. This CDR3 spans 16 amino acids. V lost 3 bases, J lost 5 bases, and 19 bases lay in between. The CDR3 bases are TGTGCCAGCAGTTTTGGCCCAAAGGGGGATAGGACTGAAGCTTTCTTT. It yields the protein CASSFGPKGDRTEAFF.

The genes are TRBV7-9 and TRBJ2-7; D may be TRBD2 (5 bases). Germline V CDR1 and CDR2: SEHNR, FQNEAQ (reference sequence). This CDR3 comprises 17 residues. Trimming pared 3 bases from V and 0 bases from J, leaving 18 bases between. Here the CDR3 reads CASSFRFTEATSYEQYF. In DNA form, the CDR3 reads TGTGCCAGCAGCTTTCGATTCACGGAGGCCACCTCCTACGAGCAGTACTTC.

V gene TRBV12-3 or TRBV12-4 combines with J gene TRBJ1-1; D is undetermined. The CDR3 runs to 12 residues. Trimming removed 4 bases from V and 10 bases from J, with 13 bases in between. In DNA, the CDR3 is TGTGCCAGCAGTTCGGACGGGGTAGCAGCTTTCTTT. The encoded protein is CASSSDGVAAFF.

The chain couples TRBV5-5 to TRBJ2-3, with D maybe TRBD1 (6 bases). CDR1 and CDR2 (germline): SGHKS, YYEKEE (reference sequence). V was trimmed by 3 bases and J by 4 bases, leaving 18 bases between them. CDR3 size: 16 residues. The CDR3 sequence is CASSSIATGVPDTQYF. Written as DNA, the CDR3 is TGTGCCAGCAGCTCGATAGCGACAGGAGTGCCAGATACGCAGTATTTT.

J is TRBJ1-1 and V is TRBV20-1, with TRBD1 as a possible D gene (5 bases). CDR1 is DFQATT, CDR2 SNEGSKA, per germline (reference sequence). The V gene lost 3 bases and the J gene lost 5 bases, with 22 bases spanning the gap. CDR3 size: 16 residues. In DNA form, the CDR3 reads TGCAGTGCTAGTGCCAATAGGGGTAAGGGTAGGACTGAAGCTTTCTTT. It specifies CSASANRGKGRTEAFF.

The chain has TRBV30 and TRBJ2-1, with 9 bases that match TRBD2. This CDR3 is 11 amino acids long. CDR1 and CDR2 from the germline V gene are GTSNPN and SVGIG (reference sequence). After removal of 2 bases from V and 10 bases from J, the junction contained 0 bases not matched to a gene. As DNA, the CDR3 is TGTGCCTGGAGTCTAGCGGGAGAGCAGTTCTTC. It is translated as CAWSLAGEQFF.

CDR3 bases: TGTGCCACCAGCAGTCCCCCGAGGGGGGGTCGGCAGCCCCAGCATTTT. Translating it yields CATSSPPRGGRQPQHF. The J gene is TRBJ1-5, the V gene TRBV15; D is perhaps TRBD1 (6 bases). Per germline, CDR1 LNHNV and CDR2 YYDKDF (reference sequence). This CDR3 comprises 16 residues. V lost 3 bases and J lost 7, with 19 bases in between.